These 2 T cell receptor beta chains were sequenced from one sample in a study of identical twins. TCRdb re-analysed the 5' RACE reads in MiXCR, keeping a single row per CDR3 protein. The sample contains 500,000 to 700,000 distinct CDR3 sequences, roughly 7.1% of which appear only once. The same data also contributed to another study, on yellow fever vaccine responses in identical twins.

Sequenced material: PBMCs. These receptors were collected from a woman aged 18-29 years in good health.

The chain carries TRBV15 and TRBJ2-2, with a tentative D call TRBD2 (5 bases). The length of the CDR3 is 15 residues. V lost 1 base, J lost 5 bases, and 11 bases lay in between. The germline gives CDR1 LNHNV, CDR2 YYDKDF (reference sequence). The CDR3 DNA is TGTGCCACCAGCAGAGGAGCGGATCTAACCGGGGAGCTGTTTTTT. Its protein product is CATSRGADLTGELFF.

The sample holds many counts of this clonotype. The CDR3 sequence is CASSWEGPHYGYTF. The DNA of the CDR3 is TGCGCCAGCAGCTGGGAAGGACCTCACTATGGCTACACCTTC. The rearrangement joins TRBV5-1 to TRBJ1-2; D not certain. V lost 3 bases and J lost 3, with 12 bases in between. From germline, CDR1 is SGHRS and CDR2 YFSETQ. This CDR3 is 14 amino acids long.